This T cell receptor (beta chain) was recorded in a study of blood T cells in healthy people across ages (dated by TCRdb to between 2015 and 2016). Some background on the complete study: Template switching captured roughly one uniquely barcoded TCR beta cDNA molecule per two T cells in model experiments. To track age-related changes in TCR beta repertoire diversity, the study relied on deep sequencing normalized with unique cDNA molecular identifiers. Four age groups were formed from the donors: young (average 16 years), middle-aged (around 41), aged (62) and long-lived (less than 85). To avoid experimental bias, donors of different ages were spread randomly across the sequencing lanes. Using the same blood draw, the study looked at two additional independent replicas of 1 million unique cDNA reads for two donors, one aged 18 to 30 and the other aged 80 or older. What the research found in general, with its limitations: Estimates of total diversity based on one million sequenced T cells were regarded as lower bounds and as underestimates. Because the CMV infection status of the donors was unknown, age-related changes in expanded clonotypes may potentially have been confounded. Compared with the aged group, the long-lived group had more naive CD4+ T cells, fewer expanded clones and increased TCR diversity, suggesting age selection. As age increased, observed TCR beta diversity per million T cells dropped in a roughly linear way, and a significant reduction was already evident by age about 36. Since profiling was done on bulk unsorted PBMCs, naive and antigen-experienced compartments could not be conclusively compared. There was a strong correlation between observed TCR beta diversity and the percentage of naive T cells measured by flow cytometry.

Systemically healthy Caucasian individuals from Russia, 35 to 50 in total and aged about 6 to 95 years, were included as donors. Around 9.9 milliliters of peripheral blood were collected from each donor into EDTA-treated Vacutainer tubes. Ficoll-Paque density-gradient centrifugation was used to isolate PBMCs, with at least 6.5 million per sample. Total RNA was extracted from PBMCs with Trizol reagent, with at least 5.5 micrograms obtained per sample. Naive CD45RAhigh/CD27high T cell percentages were measured by flow cytometry on a PBMC aliquot from every donor. The method behind the library was 5' RACE. The sequencing machine was an Illumina HiSeq 2500. A second 7 to 11 cycle PCR used a sample-barcoded 5' primer and a J-beta primer mix. A template-switch 5' adaptor carrying 12 random nucleotides introduced a unique molecular identifier onto each TCR beta cDNA molecule. Each sample yielded at least 3 million CDR3-containing paired-end reads. First-strand cDNA was synthesized from all RNA with the Mint cDNA synthesis kit, primed by a TRBC-specific oligonucleotide. Following uracil-DNA glycosylase treatment, all cDNA underwent a first 18-cycle PCR with the universal primers M1SS and BC2_uni_R. Per the source publication's procedure: For normalization, 1 million high-quality reads were randomly selected from each sample, with every read carrying a distinct molecular identifier. Reads sharing molecular identifiers were discarded rather than binned into consensus sequences. MiTCR, run with a Q25 quality threshold and the strictest error-elimination algorithm, handled CDR3 identification, clonotype clustering and error correction. A nonparametric unseen species model using Euler transformation provided a lower-bound estimate of total TCR beta diversity. TCRdb handled the public reads itself, with Q25 trimming in fastp and clone calling in MiXCR, and kept productive beta chains. Rows are combined by CDR3 protein, so each entry shows the most common genes and DNA. For this entry, the V and J calls and clone size follow TCRdb and not the study's own pipeline. In this sample the table shows fewer than 800,000 distinct CDR3 sequences, 32% of which occur a single time. The ten largest clones take up less than 20% of the sample.

The CDR3 goes from the cysteine to the phenylalanine over 15 residues. Only the CDR3 DNA stays, 45 bases, in frame from base 1. Reading the germline V gene gives CDR1 SNHLY and CDR2 FYNNEI. V sheds 1 base and J sheds 0 bases, leaving 7 bases between their ends. Details on this clonotype: No cognate antigen has been identified for it. Per-base qualities were not stored, and no clone one base away is much larger.

The source is an elderly woman in good health. Donor details come from another sample of the same person, matched by shared clones. The chain couples TRBV2 to TRBJ1-5; the D gene is not confidently resolved. The sample comprised blood. The DNA is TGTGCCAGCAGTGAAGGGCAGACTAGCAATCAGCCCCAGCATTTT. Its protein is CASSEGQTSNQPQHF.